What follows is one T cell receptor (beta chain) and its context. It has no known antigen specificity. Base qualities are not provided; no much larger clone lies one nucleotide away. CDR1 and CDR2 were assigned from the germline V gene (reference sequence) as SEHNR and FQNEAQ. Including the terminal cysteine and phenylalanine, the CDR3 comprises 17 residues. Only the CDR3 portion is preserved as DNA: 51 bases, with reading frame beginning at the first base. V lost 1 base and J lost 6 bases; the stretch between them is 21 bases long. The protocol used for the library was the immunoSEQ multiplex PCR assay. RNA was extracted from all samples and reverse transcribed into cDNA, which served as template for TCR sequencing. First-strand cDNA was synthesized using SuperScript III with a 2:1 mix of oligo-dT and random hexamers. A synthetic immune receptor repertoire was used to measure amplification bias, and any remaining bias was corrected computationally. The paper's processing steps were these. Raw reads were preprocessed to remove errors, and CDR3 was defined by IMGT conventions from the conserved cysteine to phenylalanine. Clonality was computed as 1 minus the Shannon entropy, with the entropy normalized by log2 of the number of productive unique TCRs. Whether scalp clones were CD4 or CD8 was inferred by matching scalp TCRbeta sequences against CD4 and CD8 repertoires sorted from blood. The immuneACCESS repertoire file appears here via TCRdb, limited to in-frame rearrangements. These files lack a portion of the clones; in checked studies, under half of the deficit traces to unresolved V genes, and the cause of the others is not known. V, J and clone size derive from that table, while D and trimming were established from the DNA sequence. Counted in this sample were fewer than 250,000 clones; 57% of them appeared once. The top ten clones comprise just over 0.45% of the sample.

The data belong to a study of CD8+ T cells in alopecia areata (dated by TCRdb to between 2018 and 2020). Regarding the research as a whole: The treated patients took part in an open-label pilot trial in which moderate-to-severe alopecia areata was treated with oral tofacitinib at 5 to 10 mg twice daily. High-throughput TCRbeta sequencing was used to examine T cell clonal expansion in alopecia areata in both the C3H/HeJ mouse model and human patients. immunoSEQ multiplex PCR using 35 Vbeta forward primers and 13 Jbeta reverse primers was used to amplify TCRbeta CDR3 regions. Scalp clonality was compared across normal scalp (n=4), patchy alopecia areata scalp (n=8), and alopecia totalis/universalis scalp (n=8). Patients on tofacitinib were biopsied at baseline and after 4 and 24 weeks of treatment, and several of the patients also had a later scalp biopsy. Tofacitinib was administered for 6 to 18 months, and 6 months of follow-up off drug were then conducted to assess delayed response and recurrence. The RNA source kit depended on sample type: the PAXgene miRNA kit for fixed scalp, the miRNeasy kit for PBMCs, and the RNeasy kit for mouse skin. On the human side, TCRbeta sequencing was run on scalp tissue and on sorted CD4+ and CD8+ peripheral blood T cells from healthy controls and from alopecia areata patients with either patchy or totalis/universalis disease. The full study reports these points: Shared TCR sequences between patients were less evident than in mice, which may be partly attributable to HLA diversity in the patient population. Scalp TCR repertoire analysis is complicated because resident alphabeta T cells in normal human skin are also sequenced, whereas mouse skin is dominated by gammadelta T cells. Compared with normal scalp, lesional scalp had higher clonality and more expanded CD8+ clones, particularly in alopecia totalis/universalis, a pattern that suggests antigenic drive.

What this sample's time point label stands for: baseline before oral tofacitinib. Peripheral blood and lesional scalp punch biopsies were obtained from patients with alopecia areata. After PBMCs were isolated by density centrifugation and stained for CD3, CD4 and CD8, a FACSAria was used to sort CD4+ and CD8+ T cells. The TCR comes from a human donor with alopecia areata. The chain uses TRBV7-9 and TRBJ1-2, with TRBD1 tentatively as D gene (6 bases match). Sample: CD4+ T cells sorted from blood, taken at week 0. The DNA sequence follows: TGTGCCAGCAGCTTAGATAATGGTCGGACAGTTTATCATGGCTACACCTTC. This is translated as CASSLDNGRTVYHGYTF. Beyond the CDR3, the reference TRBV7-9 and TRBJ1-2 genes provide the residues; the full variable domain reads: DTGVSQNPRHKITKRGQNVTFRCDPISEHNRLYWYRQTLGQGPEFLTYFQNEAQLEKSRLLSDRFSAERPKGSFSTLEIQRTEQGDSAMYLCASSLDNGRTVYHGYTFGSGTRLTVV.